This TCR beta chain came from a study of radiation and T cells in renal cell carcinoma. Clones were sequenced by immunoSEQ multiplex PCR, and TCRdb holds only the in-frame ones, with some missing. The repertoire holds 60,000 to 75,000 clones, with roughly 80% as singletons. Per the germline V gene, CDR1 is MNHNS and CDR2 is SASEGT. There are 14 residues in the CDR3. V was pared by 7 bases and J by 6 bases, with 18 bases between. For this clone: The antigen remains unidentified.

Regarding the study as a whole: From baseline, blood top tumor clonotypes peaked at 2 weeks post-radiation. Baseline intratumoral clonotype presence is unknown without pretreatment biopsies.

The time point denotes: blood 4 weeks post-SBRT, at nephrectomy. The sample's treatment: 15 Gy SBRT to primary tumor, nephrectomy 4 weeks later. Nephrectomy followed 15 Gy stereotactic body radiation by 4 weeks. Radiation-treated patients gave blood at baseline, week 2 and week 4. The input for sequencing was blood, taken from a patient whose treatment included radiotherapy and nephrectomy. This sequence joins TRBV6-1 and TRBJ1-2; possible D gene TRBD1, 6 bases. This clonotype was sampled from a man in his 60s with renal cell carcinoma. The CDR3 nucleotides are TGTGCCAGCAAAACAGGGTTGGGGAACGATGGCTACACCTTC. Its protein is CASKTGLGNDGYTF.